Given below is one T cell receptor beta chain in context. Its antigen is undetermined. This entry comes from a study of cytomegalovirus exposure and HLA in healthy donors. Study results and limitations: Prior analysis indicated that the majority of TCR beta V segments exhibited productivity approximately 90% or approximately 30% of the time.

The ends were cut back, 5 bases at V and 8 bases at J, with 21 bases in the middle. This CDR3 is built from 16 residues. Germline V gene data show CDR1 as SNHLY and CDR2 as FYNNEI. A multiplex PCR was run with 60 Vbeta primers and 13 Jbeta primers. Generated by immunoSEQ multiplex PCR, the TCRdb table keeps only in-frame clones and is missing some. The sample lists more than 20,000 clones; roughly three quarters were seen once. This chain uses TRBV2 with TRBJ1-4, with a weak D call TRBD1 (6 bases). The sample taken for sequencing was PBMCs. This receptor was identified in a male donor in good health and CMV-seronegative. The CDR3 region is CASSPPPTGPEEKLFF. The CDR3 region has the DNA TGTGCCAGCAGTCCTCCCCCGACAGGCCCCGAGGAAAAACTGTTTTTT.